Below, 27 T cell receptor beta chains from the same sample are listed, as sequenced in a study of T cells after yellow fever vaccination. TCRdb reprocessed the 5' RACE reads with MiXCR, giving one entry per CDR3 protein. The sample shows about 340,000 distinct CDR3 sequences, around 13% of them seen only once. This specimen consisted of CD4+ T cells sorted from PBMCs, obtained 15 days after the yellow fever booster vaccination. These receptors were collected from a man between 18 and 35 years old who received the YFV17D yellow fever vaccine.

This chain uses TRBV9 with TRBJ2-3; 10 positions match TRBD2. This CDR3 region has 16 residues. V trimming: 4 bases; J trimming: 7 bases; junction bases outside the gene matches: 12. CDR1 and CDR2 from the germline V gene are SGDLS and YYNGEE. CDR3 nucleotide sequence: TGTGCCAGCAGCCCAGGAGGTCTAGCGGGGGTACATACGCAGTATTTT. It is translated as CASSPGGLAGVHTQYF.

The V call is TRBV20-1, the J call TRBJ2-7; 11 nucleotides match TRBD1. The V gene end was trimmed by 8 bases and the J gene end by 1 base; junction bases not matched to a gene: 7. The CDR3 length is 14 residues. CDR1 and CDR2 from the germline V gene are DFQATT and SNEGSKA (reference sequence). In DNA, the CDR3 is TGCAGTTCTACCGGGACAGGGGGTTCCTACGAGCAGTACGTC. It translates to CSSTGTGGSYEQYV.

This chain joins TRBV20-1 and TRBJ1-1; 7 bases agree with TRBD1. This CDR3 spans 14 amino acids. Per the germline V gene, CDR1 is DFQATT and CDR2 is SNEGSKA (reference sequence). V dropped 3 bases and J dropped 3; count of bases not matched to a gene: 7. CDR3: CSASKGAADTEAFF. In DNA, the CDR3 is TGCAGTGCTAGTAAGGGGGCCGCGGACACTGAAGCTTTCTTT.

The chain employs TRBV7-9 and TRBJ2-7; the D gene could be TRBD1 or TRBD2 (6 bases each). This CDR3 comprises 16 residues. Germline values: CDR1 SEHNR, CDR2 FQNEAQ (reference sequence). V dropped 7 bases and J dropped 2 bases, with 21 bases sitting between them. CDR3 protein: CASTPRGGGWTYEQYF. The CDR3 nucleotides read TGTGCCAGCACCCCCCGAGGAGGGGGGTGGACCTACGAGCAGTACTTC.

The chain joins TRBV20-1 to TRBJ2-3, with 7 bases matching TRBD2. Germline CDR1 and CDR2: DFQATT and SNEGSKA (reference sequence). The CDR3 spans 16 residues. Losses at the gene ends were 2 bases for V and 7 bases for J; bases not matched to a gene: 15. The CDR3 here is CSARSDGGGKANTQYF. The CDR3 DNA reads TGCAGTGCTAGATCGGATGGGGGGGGGAAGGCGAATACGCAGTATTTT.

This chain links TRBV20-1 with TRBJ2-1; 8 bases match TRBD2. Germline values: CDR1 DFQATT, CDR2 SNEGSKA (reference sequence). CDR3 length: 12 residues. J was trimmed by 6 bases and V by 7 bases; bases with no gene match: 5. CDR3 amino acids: CSVAGGRNEQFF. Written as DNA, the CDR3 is TGCAGTGTCGCGGGGGGACGCAATGAGCAGTTCTTC.

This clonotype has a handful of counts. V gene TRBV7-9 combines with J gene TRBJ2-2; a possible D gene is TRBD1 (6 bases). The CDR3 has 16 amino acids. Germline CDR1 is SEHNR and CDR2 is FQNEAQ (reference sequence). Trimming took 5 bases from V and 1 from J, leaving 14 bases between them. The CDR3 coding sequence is TGTGCCAGCAGCCCTCCGGGACACCTGAACACCGGGGAGCTGTTTTTT. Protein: CASSPPGHLNTGELFF.

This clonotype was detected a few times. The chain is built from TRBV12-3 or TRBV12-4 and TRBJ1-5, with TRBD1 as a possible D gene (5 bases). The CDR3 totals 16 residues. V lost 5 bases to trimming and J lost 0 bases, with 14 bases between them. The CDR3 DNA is TGTGCCAGCAGTCCCTCGACAGCTAATAGCAATCAGCCCCAGCATTTT. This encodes CASSPSTANSNQPQHF.

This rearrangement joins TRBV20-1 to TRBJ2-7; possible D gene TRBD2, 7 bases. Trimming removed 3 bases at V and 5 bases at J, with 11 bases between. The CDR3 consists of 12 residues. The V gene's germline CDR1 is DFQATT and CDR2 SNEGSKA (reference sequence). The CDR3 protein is CSASGGAHEQYF. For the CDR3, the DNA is TGCAGTGCTAGTGGGGGGGCCCACGAGCAGTACTTC.

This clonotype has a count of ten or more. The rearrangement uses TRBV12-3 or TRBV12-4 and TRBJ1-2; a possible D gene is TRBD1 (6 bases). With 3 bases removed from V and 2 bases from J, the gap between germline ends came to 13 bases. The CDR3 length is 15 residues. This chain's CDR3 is CASSLRRQANYGYTF. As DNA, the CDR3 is TGTGCCAGCAGTTTGAGGCGACAGGCCAACTATGGCTACACCTTC.

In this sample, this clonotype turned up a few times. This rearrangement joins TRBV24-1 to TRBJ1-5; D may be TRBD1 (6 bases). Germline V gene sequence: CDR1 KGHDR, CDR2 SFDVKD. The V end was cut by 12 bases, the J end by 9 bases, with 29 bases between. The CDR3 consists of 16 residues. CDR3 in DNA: TGTGCCCCAGGGGACGGAGGGGTCGCCCCATCGTTGCCCCAGCATTTT. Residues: CAPGDGGVAPSLPQHF.

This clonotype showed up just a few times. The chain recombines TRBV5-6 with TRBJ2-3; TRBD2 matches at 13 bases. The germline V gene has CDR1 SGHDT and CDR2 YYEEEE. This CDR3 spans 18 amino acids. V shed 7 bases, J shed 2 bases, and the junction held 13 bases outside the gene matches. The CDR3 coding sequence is TGTGCCAGCTCCACGTGGACTAGCGGGGGCTACACCACAGATACGCAGTATTTT. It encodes CASSTWTSGGYTTDTQYF.

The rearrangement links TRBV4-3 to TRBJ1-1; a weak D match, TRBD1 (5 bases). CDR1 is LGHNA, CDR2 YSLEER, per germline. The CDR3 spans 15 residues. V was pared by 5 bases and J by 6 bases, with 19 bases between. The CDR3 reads CASSYGTAFSPEAFF. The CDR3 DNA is TGCGCCAGCAGCTATGGGACGGCATTTTCGCCTGAAGCTTTCTTT.

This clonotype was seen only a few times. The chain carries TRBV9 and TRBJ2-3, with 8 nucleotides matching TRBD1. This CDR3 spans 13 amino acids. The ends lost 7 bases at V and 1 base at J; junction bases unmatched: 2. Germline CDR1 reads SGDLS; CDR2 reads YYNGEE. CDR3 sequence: CASRQGRTDTQYF. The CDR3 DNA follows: TGTGCCAGCCGACAGGGGCGCACAGATACGCAGTATTTT. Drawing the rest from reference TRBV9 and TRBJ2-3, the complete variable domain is DSGVTQTPKHLITATGQRVTLRCSPRSGDLSVYWYQQSLDQGLQFLIQYYNGEERAKGNILERFSAQQFPDLHSELNLSSLELGDSALYFCASRQGRTDTQYFGPGTRLTVL.

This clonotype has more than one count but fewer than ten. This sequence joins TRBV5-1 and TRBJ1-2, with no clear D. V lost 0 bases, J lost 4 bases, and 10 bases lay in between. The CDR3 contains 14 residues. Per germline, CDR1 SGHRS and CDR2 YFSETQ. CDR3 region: CASSLESNPYGYTF. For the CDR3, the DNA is TGCGCCAGCAGCTTGGAATCGAATCCCTATGGCTACACCTTC.

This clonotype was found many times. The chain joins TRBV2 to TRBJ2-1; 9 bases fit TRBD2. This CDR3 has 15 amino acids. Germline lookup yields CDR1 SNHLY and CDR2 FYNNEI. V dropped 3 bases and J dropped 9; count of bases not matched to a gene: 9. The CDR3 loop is CASSELAGSSGEQFF. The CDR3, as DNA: TGTGCCAGCAGTGAGCTAGCGGGGTCTTCGGGTGAGCAGTTCTTC.

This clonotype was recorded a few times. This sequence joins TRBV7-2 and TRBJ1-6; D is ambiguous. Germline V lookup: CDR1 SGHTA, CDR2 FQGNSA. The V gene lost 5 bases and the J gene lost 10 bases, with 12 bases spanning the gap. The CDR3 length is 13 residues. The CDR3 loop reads CASSPQYDSPLHF. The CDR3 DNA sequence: TGTGCCAGCAGCCCTCAGTATGACTCACCCCTCCACTTT.

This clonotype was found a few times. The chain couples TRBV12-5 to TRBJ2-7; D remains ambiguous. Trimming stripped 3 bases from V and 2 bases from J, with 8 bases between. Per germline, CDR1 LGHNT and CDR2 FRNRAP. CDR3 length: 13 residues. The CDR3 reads CASGFYLAYEQYF. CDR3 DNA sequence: TGTGCTAGTGGTTTCTATCTGGCCTACGAGCAGTACTTC.

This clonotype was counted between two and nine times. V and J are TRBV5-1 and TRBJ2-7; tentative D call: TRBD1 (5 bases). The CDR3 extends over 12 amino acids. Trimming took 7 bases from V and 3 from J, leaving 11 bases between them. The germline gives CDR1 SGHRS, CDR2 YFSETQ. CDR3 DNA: TGCGCCAGCTCGACAGAATTCTACGAGCAGTACTTC. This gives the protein CASSTEFYEQYF.

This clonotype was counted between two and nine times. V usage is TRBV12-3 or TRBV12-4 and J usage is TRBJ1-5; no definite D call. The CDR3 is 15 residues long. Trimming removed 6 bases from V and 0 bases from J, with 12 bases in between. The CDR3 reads CASSLAHNSNQPQHF. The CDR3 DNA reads TGTGCCAGCAGCTTGGCCCATAATAGCAATCAGCCCCAGCATTTT.

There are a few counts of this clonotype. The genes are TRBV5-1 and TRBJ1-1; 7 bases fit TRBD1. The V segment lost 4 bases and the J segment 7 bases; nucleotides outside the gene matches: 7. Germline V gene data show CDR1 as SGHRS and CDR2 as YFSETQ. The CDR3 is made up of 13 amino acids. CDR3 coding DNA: TGCGCCAGCAGCGCCGCGGGGACAGTTGAAGCTTTCTTT. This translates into CASSAAGTVEAFF. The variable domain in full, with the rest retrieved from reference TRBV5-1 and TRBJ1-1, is KAGVTQTPRYLIKTRGQQVTLSCSPISGHRSVSWYQQTPGQGLQFLFEYFSETQRNKGNFPGRFSGRQFSNSRSEMNVSTLELGDSALYLCASSAAGTVEAFFGQGTRLTVV.

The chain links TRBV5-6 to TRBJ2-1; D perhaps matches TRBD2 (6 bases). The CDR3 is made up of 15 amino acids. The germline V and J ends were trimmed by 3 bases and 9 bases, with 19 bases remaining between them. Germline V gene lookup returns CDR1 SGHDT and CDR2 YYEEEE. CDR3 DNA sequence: TGTGCCAGCAGCTGGGACGGGAGAGTGGCCGGTGAGCAGTTCTTC. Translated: CASSWDGRVAGEQFF.

The CDR3 loop is CASSTTDRLDGYTF. DNA of the CDR3: TGTGCCAGCTCAACGACGGACAGGTTAGATGGCTACACCTTC. This chain uses TRBV18 with TRBJ1-2; TRBD1 matches at 7 bases. From germline, CDR1 is KGHSH and CDR2 LQKENI. The CDR3 has 14 amino acids. The J segment lost 6 bases and the V segment lost 5 bases, leaving 9 bases of the junction unmatched.

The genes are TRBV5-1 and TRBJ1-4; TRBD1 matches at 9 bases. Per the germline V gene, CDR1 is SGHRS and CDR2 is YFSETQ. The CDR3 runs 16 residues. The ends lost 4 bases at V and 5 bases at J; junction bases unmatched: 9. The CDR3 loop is CASSGGQGLRNEKLFF. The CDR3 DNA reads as TGCGCCAGCAGCGGGGGACAGGGCTTGCGCAATGAAAAACTGTTTTTT.

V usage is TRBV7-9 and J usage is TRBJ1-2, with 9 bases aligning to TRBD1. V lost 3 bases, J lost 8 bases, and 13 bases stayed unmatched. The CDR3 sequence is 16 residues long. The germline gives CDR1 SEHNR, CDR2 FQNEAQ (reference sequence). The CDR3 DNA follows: TGTGCCAGCAGCTTCCGGGACAGGGAGATTGCGGGCGGCTACACCTTC. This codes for CASSFRDREIAGGYTF.

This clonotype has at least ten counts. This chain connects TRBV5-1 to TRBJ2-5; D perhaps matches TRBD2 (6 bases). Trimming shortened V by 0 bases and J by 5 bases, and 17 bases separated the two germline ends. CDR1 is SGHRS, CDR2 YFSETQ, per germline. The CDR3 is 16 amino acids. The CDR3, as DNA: TGCGCCAGCAGCTTGGGTTCTGCGGGGCGGAGGGAGACCCAGTACTTC. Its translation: CASSLGSAGRRETQYF.

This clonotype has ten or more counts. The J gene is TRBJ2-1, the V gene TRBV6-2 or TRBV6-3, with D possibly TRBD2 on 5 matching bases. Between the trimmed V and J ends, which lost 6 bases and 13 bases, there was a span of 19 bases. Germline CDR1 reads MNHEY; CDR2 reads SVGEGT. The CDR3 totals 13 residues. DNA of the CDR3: TGTGCCAGCAGCCGTGACTCCACGGCGGGTCAGTTCTTC. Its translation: CASSRDSTAGQFF.